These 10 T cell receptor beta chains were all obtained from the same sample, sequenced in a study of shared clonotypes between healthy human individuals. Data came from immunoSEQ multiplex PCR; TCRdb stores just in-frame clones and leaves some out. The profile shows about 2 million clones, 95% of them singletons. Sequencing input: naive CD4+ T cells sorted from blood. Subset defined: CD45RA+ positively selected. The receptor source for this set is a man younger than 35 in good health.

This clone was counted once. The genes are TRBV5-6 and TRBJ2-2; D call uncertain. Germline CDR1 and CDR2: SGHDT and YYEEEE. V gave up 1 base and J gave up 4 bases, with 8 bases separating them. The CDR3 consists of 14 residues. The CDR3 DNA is TGTGCCAGCAGCTTGTACAAGGGCACCGGGGAGCTGTTTTTT. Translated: CASSLYKGTGELFF. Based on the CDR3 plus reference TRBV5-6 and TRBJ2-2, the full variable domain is DAGVTQSPTHLIKTRGQQVTLRCSPKSGHDTVSWYQQALGQGPQFIFQYYEEEERQRGNFPDRFSGHQFPNYSSELNVNALLLGDSALYLCASSLYKGTGELFFGEGSRLTVL.

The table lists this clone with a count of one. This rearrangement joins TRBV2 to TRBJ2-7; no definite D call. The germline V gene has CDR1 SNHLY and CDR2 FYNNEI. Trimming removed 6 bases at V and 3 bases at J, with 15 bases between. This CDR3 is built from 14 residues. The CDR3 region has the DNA TGTGCCAGCAGCGAACTCGACCTAGACTACGAGCAGTACTTC. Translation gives CASSELDLDYEQYF.

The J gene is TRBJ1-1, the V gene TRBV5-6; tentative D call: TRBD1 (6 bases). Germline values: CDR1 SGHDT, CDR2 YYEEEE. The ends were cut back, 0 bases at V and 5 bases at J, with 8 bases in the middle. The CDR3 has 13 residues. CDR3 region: CASSLGDITEAFF. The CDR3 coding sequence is TGTGCCAGCAGCTTGGGGGACATAACTGAAGCTTTCTTT.

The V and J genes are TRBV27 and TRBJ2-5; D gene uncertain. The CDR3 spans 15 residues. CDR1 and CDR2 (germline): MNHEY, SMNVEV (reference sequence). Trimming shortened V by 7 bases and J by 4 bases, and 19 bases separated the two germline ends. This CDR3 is CASNPRPNRGETQYF. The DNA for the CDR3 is TGTGCCAGCAATCCCAGGCCTAACCGAGGAGAGACCCAGTACTTC.

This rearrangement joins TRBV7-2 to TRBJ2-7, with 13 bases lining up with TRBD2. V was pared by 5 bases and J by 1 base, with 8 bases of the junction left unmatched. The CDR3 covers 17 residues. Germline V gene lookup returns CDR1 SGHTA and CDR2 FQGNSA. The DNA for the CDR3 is TGTGCCAGCAGCCTCCTTTGGACTAGCGGGAGATCCTACGAGCAGTACTTC. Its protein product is CASSLLWTSGRSYEQYF.

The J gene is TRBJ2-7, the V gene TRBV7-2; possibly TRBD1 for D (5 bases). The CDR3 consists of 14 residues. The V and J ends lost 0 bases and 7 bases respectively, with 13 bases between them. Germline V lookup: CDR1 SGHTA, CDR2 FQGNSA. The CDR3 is CASSLAKGVREQYF. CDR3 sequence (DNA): TGTGCCAGCAGCTTAGCGAAAGGGGTGCGAGAGCAGTACTTC.

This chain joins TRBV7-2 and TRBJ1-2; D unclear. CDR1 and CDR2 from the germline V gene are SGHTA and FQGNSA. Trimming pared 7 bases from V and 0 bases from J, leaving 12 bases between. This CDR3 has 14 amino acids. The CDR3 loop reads CASKGGSSNYGYTF. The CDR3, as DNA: TGTGCCAGCAAAGGAGGCTCGTCTAACTATGGCTACACCTTC.

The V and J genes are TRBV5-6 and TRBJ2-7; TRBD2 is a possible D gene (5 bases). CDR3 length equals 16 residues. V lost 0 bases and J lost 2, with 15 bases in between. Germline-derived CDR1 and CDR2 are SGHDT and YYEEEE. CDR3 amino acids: CASSLAFGVPPYEQYF. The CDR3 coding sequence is TGTGCCAGCAGCTTGGCCTTCGGGGTACCCCCCTACGAGCAGTACTTC. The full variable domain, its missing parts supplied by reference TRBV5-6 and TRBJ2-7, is DAGVTQSPTHLIKTRGQQVTLRCSPKSGHDTVSWYQQALGQGPQFIFQYYEEEERQRGNFPDRFSGHQFPNYSSELNVNALLLGDSALYLCASSLAFGVPPYEQYFGPGTRLTVT.

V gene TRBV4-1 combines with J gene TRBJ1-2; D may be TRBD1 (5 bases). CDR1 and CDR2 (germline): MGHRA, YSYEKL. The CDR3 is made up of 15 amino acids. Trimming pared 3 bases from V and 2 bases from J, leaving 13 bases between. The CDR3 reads CASSQLGEKNYGYTF. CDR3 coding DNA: TGCGCCAGCAGCCAGCTGGGGGAGAAGAACTATGGCTACACCTTC.

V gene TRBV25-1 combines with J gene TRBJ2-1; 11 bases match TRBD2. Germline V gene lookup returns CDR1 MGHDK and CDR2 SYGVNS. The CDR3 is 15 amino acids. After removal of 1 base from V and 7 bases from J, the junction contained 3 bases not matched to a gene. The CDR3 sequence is CASSESRTSGNEQFF. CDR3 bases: TGTGCCAGCAGTGAATCCCGGACTAGCGGGAATGAGCAGTTCTTC.